The sequence of this TCR beta chain was determined in a study of T cell repertoires in cytomegalovirus infection. At the level of the study: Used in the study were CMV epitopes, some recently identified and HLA-C-restricted, others well-studied and HLA-B-restricted. General study findings and limits: CMV carriers having the relevant HLA were flagged by cumulative public TCR beta family frequency. What dominated the ex vivo response were HLA-C-restricted CMV-specific TCR beta clonotypes.

TCRdb reprocessed the reads with MiXCR, giving one entry per CDR3 protein. The sample has roughly 120,000 distinct CDR3 sequences, around 29% seen once. This clonotype was found a few times. No antigen is known for it. CDR3 length: 15 amino acids. Looked up from germline, CDR1 is MNHEY and CDR2 is SVGEGT. Germline trimming cut 4 bases from V and 5 bases from J; bases unmatched to any gene: 8. The chain is built from TRBV6-2 or TRBV6-3 and TRBJ2-1; TRBD2 matches at 7 bases. The source material was CD8+ T cells from cultured PBMCs, sampled from culture after CMV antigen stimulation. The sequence derives from a human donor in good health (CMV status not recorded). Some clones in this sample may be carry-over from other donors' samples. CDR3 nucleotides: TGTGCCAGCAGTTTTGGACTAGAGCTTAACAATGAGCAGTTCTTC. This sequence encodes CASSFGLELNNEQFF.